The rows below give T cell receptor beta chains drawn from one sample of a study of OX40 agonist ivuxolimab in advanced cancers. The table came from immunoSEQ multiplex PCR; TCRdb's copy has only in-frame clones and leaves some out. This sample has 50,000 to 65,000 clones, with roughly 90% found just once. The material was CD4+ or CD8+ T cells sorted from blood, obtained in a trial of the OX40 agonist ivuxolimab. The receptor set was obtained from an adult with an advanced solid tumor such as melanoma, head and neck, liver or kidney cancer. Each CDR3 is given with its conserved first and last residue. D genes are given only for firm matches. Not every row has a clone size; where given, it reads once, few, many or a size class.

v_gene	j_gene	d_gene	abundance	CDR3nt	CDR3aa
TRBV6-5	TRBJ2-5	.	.	TGTGCCAGCAGTTACTCGGCCCTTGGAGAGACCCAGTACTTC	CASSYSALGETQYF
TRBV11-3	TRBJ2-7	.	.	TGTGCCAGCAGCTTAAGTGGCTACGAGCAGTACTTC	CASSLSGYEQYF
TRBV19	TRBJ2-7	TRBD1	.	TGTGCCAGTAGAGACCTCGGGACAGGGGGTCCCTCGGAGCAGTACTTC	CASRDLGTGGPSEQYF
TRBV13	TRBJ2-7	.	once	TGTGCCACAGGGACGGGAGATTACGAGCAGTACTTC	CATGTGDYEQYF
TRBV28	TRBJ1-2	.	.	TGTGCCAGCCGCCCCGGCGGTGGGTATGGCTACACCTTC	CASRPGGGYGYTF
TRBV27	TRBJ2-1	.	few	TGTGCCAGCGGCCGACCCTTACCGAGCTCCTACAATGAGCAGTTCTTC	CASGRPLPSSYNEQFF
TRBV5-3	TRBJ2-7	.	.	TGTGCCAGAAGCTTGGGCGGCAGAAAGAGGGACTACGAGCAGTACTTC	CARSLGGRKRDYEQYF
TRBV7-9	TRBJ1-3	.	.	TGTGCCAGCAGCCCACAGGGCAGCTCTGGAAACACCATATATTTT	CASSPQGSSGNTIYF
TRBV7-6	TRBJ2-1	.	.	TGTGCCAGCAGCTTCGTCCAGGGGTCCCATGAGCAGTTCTTC	CASSFVQGSHEQFF
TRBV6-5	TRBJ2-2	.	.	TGTGCCAGCAGTTATGGCCAGGACACCGGGGAGCTGTTTTTT	CASSYGQDTGELFF
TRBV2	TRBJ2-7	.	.	TGTGCCAGCAGTGAAGAGGGGAGCTCCTACGAGCAGTACTTC	CASSEEGSSYEQYF
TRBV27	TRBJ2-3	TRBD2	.	TGTGCCAGCAGTTACCATGGACTAGCGGCTAGCACAGATACGCAGTATTTT	CASSYHGLAASTDTQYF
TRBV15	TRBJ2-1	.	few	TGTGCCACCAGCAGAGATGGCGGGGGCCGTGGTCCCTACAATGAGCAGTTCTTC	CATSRDGGGRGPYNEQFF
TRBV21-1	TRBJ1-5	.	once	TGTGCCAAACCCGCGGCAGGGCTGTATAGCAATCAGCCCCAGCATTTT	CAKPAAGLYSNQPQHF
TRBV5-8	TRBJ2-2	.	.	TGTGCCAGCAGCTGGGGGATTGCCACCGGGGAGCTGTTTTTT	CASSWGIATGELFF
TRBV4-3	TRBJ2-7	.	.	TGCGCCAGCAGCCCTAACTCGGCAGGGGCGGCCTACGAGCAGTACTTC	CASSPNSAGAAYEQYF
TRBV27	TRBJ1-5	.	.	TGTGCCAGCAGTTTAGGGTCAGGTGTGGGCAATCAGCCCCAGCATTTT	CASSLGSGVGNQPQHF
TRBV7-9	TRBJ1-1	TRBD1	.	TGTGCCAGCAGCCCCGGGACAGGGGGCTGGACTGAAGCTTTCTTT	CASSPGTGGWTEAFF
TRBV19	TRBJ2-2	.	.	TGTGCCAGTAGTATACAGGGATTTAGGGAGCTGTTTTTT	CASSIQGFRELFF
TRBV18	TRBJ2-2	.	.	TGTGCCAGCTCTCTTCAACGGGCCGGGGAGCTGTTTTTT	CASSLQRAGELFF
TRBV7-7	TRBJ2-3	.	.	TGTGCTAGCAGCTTAGGTACCGGGCCCGCTAGCACAGATACGCAGTATTTT	CASSLGTGPASTDTQYF
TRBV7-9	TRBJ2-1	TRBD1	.	TGTGCCAGCAGCCTCGGACAGGGAGTTACCGTTGAGCAGTTCTTC	CASSLGQGVTVEQFF
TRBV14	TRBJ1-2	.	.	TGTGCCAGCAGCCAAGCCGGAAACTATGGCTACACCTTC	CASSQAGNYGYTF
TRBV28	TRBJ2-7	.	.	TGTGCCAGCAGCCTATGGGGGGACGAGCAGTACTTC	CASSLWGDEQYF
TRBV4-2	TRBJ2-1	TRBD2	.	TGTGCCAGCGGGCCGAGCGGCGGGAGGGTTAATGAGCAGTTCTTC	CASGPSGGRVNEQFF
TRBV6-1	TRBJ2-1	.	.	TGTGCCAGCAGTGATGGGGGCAATGAGCAGTTCTTC	CASSDGGNEQFF
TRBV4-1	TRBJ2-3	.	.	TGCGCCAGCAGCCAATTAGTGGCAGGGTACCCTAAACCCAACACAGATACGCAGTATTTT	CASSQLVAGYPKPNTDTQYF
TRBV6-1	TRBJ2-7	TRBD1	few	TGTGCCAGCAGTTGGAGACAGGGCAACGAGCAGTACTTC	CASSWRQGNEQYF
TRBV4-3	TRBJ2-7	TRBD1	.	TGCGCCAGCAGCCAAGATTTAGGGACAGGGACCTACGAGCAGTACTTC	CASSQDLGTGTYEQYF
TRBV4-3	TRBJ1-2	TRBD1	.	TGCGCCAGCAGCCAAGATATGGGGACAGGGGAAGGCTACACCTTC	CASSQDMGTGEGYTF
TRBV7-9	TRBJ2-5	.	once	TGTGCCAGCAGCCTCCCAAAGGGAGAAGAGACCCAGTACTTC	CASSLPKGEETQYF
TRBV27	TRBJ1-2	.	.	TGTGCCAGCGTAGGTCCAGGTTTAGATGGCTACACCTTC	CASVGPGLDGYTF
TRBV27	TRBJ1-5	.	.	TGTGCCAGCAGTTTAGTTTGGAGCAATCAGCCCCAGCATTTT	CASSLVWSNQPQHF
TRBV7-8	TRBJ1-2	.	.	TGTGCCAGCAGCTTACTCTTCATGATGGCCTATCATTCTAACTATGGCTACACCTTC	CASSLLFMMAYHSNYGYTF
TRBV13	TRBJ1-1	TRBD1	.	TGTGCCAGCAGCGCCCCGGACAGGGGTACTGAAGCTTTCTTT	CASSAPDRGTEAFF
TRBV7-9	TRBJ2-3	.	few	TGTGCCAGCAGCAAAGAACAGGGCGGAGGGGATACGCAGTATTTT	CASSKEQGGGDTQYF
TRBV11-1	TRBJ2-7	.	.	TGTGCCAGCAGCTTATTTCGGGGAACCTACGAGCAGTACTTC	CASSLFRGTYEQYF
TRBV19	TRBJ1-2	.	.	TGTGCCAGTAGTATAGGAGGCCAGGGCCTTGGCTACACCTTC	CASSIGGQGLGYTF
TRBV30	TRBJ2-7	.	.	TGTGCCTGGAGGCTAGCGCGTGGCGAGCAGTACTTC	CAWRLARGEQYF
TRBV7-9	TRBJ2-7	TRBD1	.	TGTGCCAGCAGCCACCGGGACAGGGGCAACTACGAGCAGTACTTC	CASSHRDRGNYEQYF
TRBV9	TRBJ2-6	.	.	TGTGCCAGCAGCCCCCGTTTCGCAGTCGGCTCCGGGGCCAACGTCCTGACTTTC	CASSPRFAVGSGANVLTF
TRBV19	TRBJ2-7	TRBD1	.	TGTGCCAGTAGTATATTGGGACAGACCTTGAACGAGCAGTACTTC	CASSILGQTLNEQYF
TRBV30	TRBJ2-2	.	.	TGTGCCTGGAGTCCTCAGACAGGGGAGCTGTTTTTT	CAWSPQTGELFF
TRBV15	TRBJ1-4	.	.	TGTGCCACCAGCCCAGACGGCGGTCCTCGCAACTCTAATGAAAAACTGTTTTTT	CATSPDGGPRNSNEKLFF
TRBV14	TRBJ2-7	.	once	TGTGCCAGCAGCCAAGGATACGAGCAGTACTTC	CASSQGYEQYF
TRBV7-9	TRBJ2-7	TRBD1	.	TGTGCCAGCAGCTTAGCGGGACAGATCTACGAGCAGTACTTC	CASSLAGQIYEQYF
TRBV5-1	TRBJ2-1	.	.	TGCGCCAGCAGCTTGGGCCCCCCCAGACGGGCTTACAATGAGCAGTTCTTC	CASSLGPPRRAYNEQFF
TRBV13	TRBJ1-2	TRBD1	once	TGTGCCAGCAGCTCGACACAGGGGGAGTATGGCTACACCTTC	CASSSTQGEYGYTF
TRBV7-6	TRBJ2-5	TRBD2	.	TGTGCCAGCAGCCCCCAGTCGGGAGGGACCCAGTACTTC	CASSPQSGGTQYF
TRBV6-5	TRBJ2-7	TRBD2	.	TGTGCCAGCAGTTATACTAGCGGGAGTTCCTACGAGCAGTACTTC	CASSYTSGSSYEQYF
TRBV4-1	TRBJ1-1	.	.	TGCGCCAGCAGCCACGTGGACAAGAACACTGAAGCTTTCTTT	CASSHVDKNTEAFF
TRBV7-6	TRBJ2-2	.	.	TGTGCCAGCCAGCCCGGGACACCGAACACCGGGGAGCTGTTTTTT	CASQPGTPNTGELFF
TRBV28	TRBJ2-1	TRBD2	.	TGTGCCAGCACCCCCCGGACTAGCGTATACAATGAGCAGTTCTTC	CASTPRTSVYNEQFF
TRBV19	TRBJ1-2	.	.	TGTGCCAGTAGTCCTACAGGGACCTATGGCTACACCTTC	CASSPTGTYGYTF